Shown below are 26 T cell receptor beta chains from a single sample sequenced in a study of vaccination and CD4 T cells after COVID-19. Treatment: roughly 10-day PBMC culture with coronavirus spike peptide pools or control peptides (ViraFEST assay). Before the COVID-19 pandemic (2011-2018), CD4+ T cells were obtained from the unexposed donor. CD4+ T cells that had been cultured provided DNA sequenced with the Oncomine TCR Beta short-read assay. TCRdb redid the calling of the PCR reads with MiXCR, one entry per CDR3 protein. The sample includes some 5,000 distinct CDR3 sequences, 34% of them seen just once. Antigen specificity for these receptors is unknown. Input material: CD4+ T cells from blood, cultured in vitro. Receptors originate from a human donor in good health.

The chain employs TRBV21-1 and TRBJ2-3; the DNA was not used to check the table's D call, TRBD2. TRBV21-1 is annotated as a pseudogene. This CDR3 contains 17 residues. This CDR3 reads CASSKDEGSTSTDTQYF. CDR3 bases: TGTGCCAGCAGCAAAGATGAGGGATCCACTAGCACAGATACGCAGTATTTT.

CDR3 sequence: CASGPTGDYTDTQYF. Written as DNA, the CDR3 is TGTGCCAGCGGGCCAACAGGGGACTACACAGATACGCAGTATTTT. The V gene is TRBV6-4, the J gene TRBJ2-3, with D perhaps matching TRBD1 or TRBD2 (7 bases each). V dropped 8 bases and J dropped 2 bases, with 17 bases sitting between them. The CDR3 covers 15 residues. Per the germline V gene, CDR1 is MRHNA and CDR2 is SNTAGT.

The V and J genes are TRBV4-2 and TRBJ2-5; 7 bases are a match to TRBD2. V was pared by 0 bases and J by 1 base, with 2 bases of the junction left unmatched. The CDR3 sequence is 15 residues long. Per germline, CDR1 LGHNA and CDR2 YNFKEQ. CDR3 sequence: CASSQDRGGQETQYF. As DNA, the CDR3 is TGTGCCAGCAGCCAAGATCGCGGGGGCCAAGAGACCCAGTACTTC.

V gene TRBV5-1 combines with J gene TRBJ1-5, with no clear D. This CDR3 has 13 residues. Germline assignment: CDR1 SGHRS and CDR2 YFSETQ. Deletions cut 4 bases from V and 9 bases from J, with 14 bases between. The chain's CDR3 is CASSLEARGPQHF. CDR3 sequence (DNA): TGCGCCAGCAGCCTGGAGGCGCGGGGGCCCCAGCATTTT.

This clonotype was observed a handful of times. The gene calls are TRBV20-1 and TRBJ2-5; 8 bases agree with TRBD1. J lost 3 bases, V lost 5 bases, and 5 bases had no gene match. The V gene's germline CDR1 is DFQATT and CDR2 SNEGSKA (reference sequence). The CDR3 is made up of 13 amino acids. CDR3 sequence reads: CSAPGGGEETQYF. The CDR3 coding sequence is TGCAGTGCTCCAGGGGGCGGGGAAGAGACCCAGTACTTC.

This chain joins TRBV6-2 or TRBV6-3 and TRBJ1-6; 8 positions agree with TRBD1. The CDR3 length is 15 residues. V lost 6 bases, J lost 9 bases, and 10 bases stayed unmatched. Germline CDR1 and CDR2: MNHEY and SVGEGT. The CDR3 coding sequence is TGTGCCAGCAGACCTGTCGGGACAGGACCTTCACCCCTCCACTTT. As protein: CASRPVGTGPSPLHF.

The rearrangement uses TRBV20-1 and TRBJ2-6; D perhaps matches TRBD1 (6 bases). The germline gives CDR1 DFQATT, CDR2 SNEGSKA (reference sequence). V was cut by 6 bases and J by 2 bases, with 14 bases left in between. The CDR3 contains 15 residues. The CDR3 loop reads CSAIKTGTGANVLTF. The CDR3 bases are TGCAGTGCCATAAAGACAGGTACTGGGGCCAACGTCCTGACTTTC.

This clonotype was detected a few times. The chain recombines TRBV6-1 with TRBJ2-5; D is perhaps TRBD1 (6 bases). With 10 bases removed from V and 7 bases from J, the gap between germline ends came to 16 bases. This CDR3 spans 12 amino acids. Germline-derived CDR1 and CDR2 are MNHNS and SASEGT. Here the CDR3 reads CATVAGEWTQYF. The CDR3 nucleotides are TGTGCCACCGTAGCAGGGGAATGGACCCAGTACTTC.

In DNA form, the CDR3 reads TGCGCCAGCAGCTCTGGGGACTGGGAGACCCAGTACTTC. Translated, it gives CASSSGDWETQYF. The gene calls are TRBV5-1 and TRBJ2-5, with D tentatively TRBD2 (6 bases). The CDR3 has 13 residues. Germline V lookup: CDR1 SGHRS, CDR2 YFSETQ. With 3 bases removed from V and 5 bases from J, the gap between germline ends came to 11 bases.

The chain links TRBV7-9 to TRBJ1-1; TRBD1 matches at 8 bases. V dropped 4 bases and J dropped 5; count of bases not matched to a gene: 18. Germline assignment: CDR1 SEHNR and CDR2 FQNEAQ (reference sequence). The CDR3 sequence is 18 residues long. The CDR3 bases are TGTGCCAGCAGCTCCCCGGGTTGGGCAGGGGGCGTCGGAACTGAAGCTTTCTTT. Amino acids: CASSSPGWAGGVGTEAFF.

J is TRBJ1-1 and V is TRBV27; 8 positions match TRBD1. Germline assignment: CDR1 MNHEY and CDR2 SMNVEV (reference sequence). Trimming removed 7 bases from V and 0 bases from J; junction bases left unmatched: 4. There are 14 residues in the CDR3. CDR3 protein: CASKTGQVNTEAFF. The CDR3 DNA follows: TGTGCCAGCAAAACGGGACAGGTGAACACTGAAGCTTTCTTT.

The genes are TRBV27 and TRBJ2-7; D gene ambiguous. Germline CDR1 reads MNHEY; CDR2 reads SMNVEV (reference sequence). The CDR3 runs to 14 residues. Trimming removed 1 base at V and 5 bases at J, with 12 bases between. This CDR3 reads CASSLWETSDEQYF. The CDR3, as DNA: TGTGCCAGCAGTTTATGGGAAACCAGCGACGAGCAGTACTTC.

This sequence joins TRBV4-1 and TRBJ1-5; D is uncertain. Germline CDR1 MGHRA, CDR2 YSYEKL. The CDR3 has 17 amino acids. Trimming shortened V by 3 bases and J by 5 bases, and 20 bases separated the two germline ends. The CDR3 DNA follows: TGCGCCAGCAGCCAGATTAACATGGGTCTTACGGATCAGCCCCAGCATTTT. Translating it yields CASSQINMGLTDQPQHF.

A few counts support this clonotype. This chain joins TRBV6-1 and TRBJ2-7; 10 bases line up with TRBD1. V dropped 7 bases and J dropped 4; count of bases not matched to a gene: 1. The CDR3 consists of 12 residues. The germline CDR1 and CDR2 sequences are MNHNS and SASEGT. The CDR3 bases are TGTGCCAGCAAGGACAGGGGGTACGAGCAGTACTTC. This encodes CASKDRGYEQYF.

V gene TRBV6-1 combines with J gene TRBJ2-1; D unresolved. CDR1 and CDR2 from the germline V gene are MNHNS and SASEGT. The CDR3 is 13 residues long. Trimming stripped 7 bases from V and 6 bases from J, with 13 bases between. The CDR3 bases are TGTGCCAGCACCCTAGGTGGCTTCAATGAGCAGTTCTTC. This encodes CASTLGGFNEQFF.

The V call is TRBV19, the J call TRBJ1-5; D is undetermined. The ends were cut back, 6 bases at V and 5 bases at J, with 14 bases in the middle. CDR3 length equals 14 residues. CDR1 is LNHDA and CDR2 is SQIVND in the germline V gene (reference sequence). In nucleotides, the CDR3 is TGTGCCAGTAGAAGGGAGTTCTCCGATCAGCCCCAGCATTTT. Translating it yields CASRREFSDQPQHF.

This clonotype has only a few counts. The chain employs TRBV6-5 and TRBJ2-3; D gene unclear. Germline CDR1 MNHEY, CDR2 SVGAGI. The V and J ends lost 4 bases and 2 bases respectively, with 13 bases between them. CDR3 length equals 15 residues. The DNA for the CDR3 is TGTGCCAGCAGTTCTGACCCAGCCCACACAGATACGCAGTATTTT. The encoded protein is CASSSDPAHTDTQYF.

In DNA, the CDR3 is TGTGCCAGCAGTTACTCGAGCGGGGAGCACCAAGAGACCCAGTACTTC. Protein: CASSYSSGEHQETQYF. V gene TRBV6-2 or TRBV6-3 combines with J gene TRBJ2-5; 7 positions agree with TRBD2. V was clipped by 0 bases and J by 0 bases; unmatched bases: 4. The CDR3 has 16 amino acids. CDR1 and CDR2 from the germline V gene are MNHEY and SVGEGT.

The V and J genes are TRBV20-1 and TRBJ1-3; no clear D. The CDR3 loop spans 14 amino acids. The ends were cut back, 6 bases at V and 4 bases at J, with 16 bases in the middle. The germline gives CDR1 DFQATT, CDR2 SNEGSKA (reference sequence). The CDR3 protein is CSAPNLEDGNTIYF. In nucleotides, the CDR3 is TGCAGTGCCCCGAACCTTGAAGACGGAAACACCATATATTTT.

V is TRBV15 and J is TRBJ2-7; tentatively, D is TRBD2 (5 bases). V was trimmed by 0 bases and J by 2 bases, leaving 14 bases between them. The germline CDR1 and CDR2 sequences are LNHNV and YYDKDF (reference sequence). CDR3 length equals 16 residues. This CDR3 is CATSRDAIWETYEQYF. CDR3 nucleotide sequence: TGTGCCACCAGCAGAGATGCAATCTGGGAGACCTACGAGCAGTACTTC.

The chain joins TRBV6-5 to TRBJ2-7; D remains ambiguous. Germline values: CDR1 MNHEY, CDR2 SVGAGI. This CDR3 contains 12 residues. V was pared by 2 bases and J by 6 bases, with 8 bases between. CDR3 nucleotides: TGTGCCAGCAGTTACCCCCGTGGCGAGCAGTACTTC. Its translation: CASSYPRGEQYF.

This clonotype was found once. CDR3 sequence reads: CASSLGGEGYEQYF. Written as DNA, the CDR3 is TGTGCCAGCAGTCTGGGGGGAGAAGGCTACGAGCAGTACTTC. This sequence joins TRBV5-6 and TRBJ2-7; a possible D gene is TRBD2 (6 bases). The germline V gene has CDR1 SGHDT and CDR2 YYEEEE. V was clipped by 5 bases and J by 3 bases, with 15 bases between them. The CDR3 length is 14 residues.

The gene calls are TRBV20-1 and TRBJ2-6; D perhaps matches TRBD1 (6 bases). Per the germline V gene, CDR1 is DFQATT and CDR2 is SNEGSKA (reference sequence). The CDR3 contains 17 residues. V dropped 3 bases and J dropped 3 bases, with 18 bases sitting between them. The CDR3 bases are TGCAGTGCTAGGCAGGGGCCGACCCGGGGTGGGGCCAACGTCCTGACTTTC. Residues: CSARQGPTRGGANVLTF.

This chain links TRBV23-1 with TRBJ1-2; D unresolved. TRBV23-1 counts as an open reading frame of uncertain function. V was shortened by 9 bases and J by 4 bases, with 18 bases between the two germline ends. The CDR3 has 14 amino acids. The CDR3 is CARARFPSFYGYTF. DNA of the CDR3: TGCGCCAGGGCCCGATTCCCTTCCTTCTATGGCTACACCTTC.

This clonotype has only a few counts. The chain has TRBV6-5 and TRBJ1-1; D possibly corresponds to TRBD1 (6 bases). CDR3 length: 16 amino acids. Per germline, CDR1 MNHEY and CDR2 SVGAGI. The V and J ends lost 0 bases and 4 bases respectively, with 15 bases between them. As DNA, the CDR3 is TGTGCCAGCAGTTACTCCCGGGGGCGCGGGTTCACTGAAGCTTTCTTT. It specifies CASSYSRGRGFTEAFF.

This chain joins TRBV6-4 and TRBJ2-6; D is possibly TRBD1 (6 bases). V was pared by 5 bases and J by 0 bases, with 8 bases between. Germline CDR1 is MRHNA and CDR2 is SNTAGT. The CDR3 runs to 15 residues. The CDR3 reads CASSPQGSGANVLTF. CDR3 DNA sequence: TGTGCCAGCAGTCCACAGGGCTCTGGGGCCAACGTCCTGACTTTC.